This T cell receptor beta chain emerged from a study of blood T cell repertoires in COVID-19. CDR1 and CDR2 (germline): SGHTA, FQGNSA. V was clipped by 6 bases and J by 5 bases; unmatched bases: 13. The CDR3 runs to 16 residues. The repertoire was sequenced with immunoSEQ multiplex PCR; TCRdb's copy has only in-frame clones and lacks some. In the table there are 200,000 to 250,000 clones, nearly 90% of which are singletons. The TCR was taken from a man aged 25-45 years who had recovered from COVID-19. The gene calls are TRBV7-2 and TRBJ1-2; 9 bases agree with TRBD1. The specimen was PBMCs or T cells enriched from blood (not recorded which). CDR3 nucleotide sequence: TGTGCCAGCAGATCGTATCCGGGACAGGGCCTTTATGGCTACACCTTC. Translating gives CASRSYPGQGLYGYTF. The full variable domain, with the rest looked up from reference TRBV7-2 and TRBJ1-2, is GAGVSQSPSNKVTEKGKDVELRCDPISGHTALYWYRQSLGQGLEFLIYFQGNSAPDKSGLPSDRFSAERTGGSVSTLTIQRTQQEDSAVYLCASRSYPGQGLYGYTFGSGTRLTVV.